This paragraph reports one T cell receptor beta chain. The assay was immunoSEQ multiplex PCR, and TCRdb's table has in-frame clones only and misses some. The repertoire includes roughly 140,000 clones, 65% to 85% of them detected once, and roughly 13% sits in the top ten. The sample belongs to a study of blood T cell repertoires in COVID-19. The sequencing sample was made of peripheral blood. This sequence was found in a man aged 60-69 years with active or convalescent COVID-19.

CDR3 sequence (DNA): TGTGCCAGCCCCGACAGGGCCTATGGCTACACCTTC. Amino acids: CASPDRAYGYTF. V and J are TRBV11-2 and TRBJ1-2; 7 bases match TRBD1. CDR3 length equals 12 residues. V lost 8 bases to trimming and J lost 4 bases; unmatched junction nucleotides: 4. CDR1 SGHAT and CDR2 FQNNGV come from the germline V gene.